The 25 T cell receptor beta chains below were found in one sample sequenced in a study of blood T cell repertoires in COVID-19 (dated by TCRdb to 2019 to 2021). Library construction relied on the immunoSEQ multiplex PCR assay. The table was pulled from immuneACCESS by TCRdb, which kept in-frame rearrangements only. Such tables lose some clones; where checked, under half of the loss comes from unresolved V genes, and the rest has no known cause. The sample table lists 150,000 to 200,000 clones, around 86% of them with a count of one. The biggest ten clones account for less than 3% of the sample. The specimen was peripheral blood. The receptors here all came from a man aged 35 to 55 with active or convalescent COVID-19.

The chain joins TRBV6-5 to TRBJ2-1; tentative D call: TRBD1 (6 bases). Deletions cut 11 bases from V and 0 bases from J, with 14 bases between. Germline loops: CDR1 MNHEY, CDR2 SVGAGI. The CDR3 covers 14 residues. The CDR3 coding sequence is TGTGCCGTCGGACAGACAAGCTCCTACAATGAGCAGTTCTTC. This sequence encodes CAVGQTSSYNEQFF.

CDR3 residues: CASSFFWTGKGETQYF. CDR3 coding DNA: TGTGCCAGCAGTTTTTTTTGGACAGGGAAAGGGGAGACCCAGTACTTC. The J gene is TRBJ2-5, the V gene TRBV5-6, with 8 nucleotides matching TRBD1. Per the germline V gene, CDR1 is SGHDT and CDR2 is YYEEEE. This CDR3 contains 16 residues. V shed 5 bases, J shed 5 bases, and the junction held 14 bases outside the gene matches.

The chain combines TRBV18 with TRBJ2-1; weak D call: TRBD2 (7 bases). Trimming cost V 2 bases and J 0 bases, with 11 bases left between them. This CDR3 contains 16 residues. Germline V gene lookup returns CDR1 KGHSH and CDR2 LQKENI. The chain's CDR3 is CASSPKGGSSYNEQFF. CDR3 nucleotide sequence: TGTGCCAGCTCACCAAAGGGGGGGAGCTCCTACAATGAGCAGTTCTTC.

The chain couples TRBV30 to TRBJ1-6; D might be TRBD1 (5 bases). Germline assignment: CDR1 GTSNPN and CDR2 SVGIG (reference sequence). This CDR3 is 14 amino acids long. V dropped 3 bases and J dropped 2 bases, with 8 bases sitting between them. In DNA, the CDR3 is TGTGCCTGGAGAGGACAAACCTATAATTCACCCCTCCACTTT. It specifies CAWRGQTYNSPLHF.

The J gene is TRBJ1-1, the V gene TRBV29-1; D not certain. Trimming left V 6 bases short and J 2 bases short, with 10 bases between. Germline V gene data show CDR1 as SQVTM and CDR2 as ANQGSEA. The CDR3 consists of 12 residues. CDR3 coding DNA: TGCAGCGTGTGGGGAGGCAACACTGAAGCTTTCTTT. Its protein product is CSVWGGNTEAFF.

The CDR3 nucleotides are TGTGCCAGCACCCTAGACAGAAATCAGCCCCAGCATTTT. As protein: CASTLDRNQPQHF. The chain couples TRBV6-1 to TRBJ1-5; the D gene is possibly TRBD1 (5 bases). CDR1 and CDR2 from the germline V gene are MNHNS and SASEGT. The V gene lost 7 bases and the J gene lost 4 bases, with 11 bases spanning the gap. CDR3 length: 13 amino acids.

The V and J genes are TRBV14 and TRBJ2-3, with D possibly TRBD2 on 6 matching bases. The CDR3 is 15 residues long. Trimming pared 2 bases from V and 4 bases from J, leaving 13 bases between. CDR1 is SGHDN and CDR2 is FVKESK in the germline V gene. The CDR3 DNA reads TGTGCCAGCAGCCAAACGGGGGTTTTGTCAGATACGCAGTATTTT. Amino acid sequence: CASSQTGVLSDTQYF.

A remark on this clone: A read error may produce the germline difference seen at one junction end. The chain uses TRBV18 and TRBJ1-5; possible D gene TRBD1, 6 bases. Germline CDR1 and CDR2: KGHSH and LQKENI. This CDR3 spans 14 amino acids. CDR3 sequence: CASSPGQSNRPQHF. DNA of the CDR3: TGTGCCAGCTCTCCCGGACAGTCAAATCGGCCCCAGCATTTT.

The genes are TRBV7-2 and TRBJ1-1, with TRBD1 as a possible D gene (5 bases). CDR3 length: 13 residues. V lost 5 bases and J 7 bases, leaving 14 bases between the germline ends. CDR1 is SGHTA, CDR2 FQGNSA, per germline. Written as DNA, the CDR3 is TGTGCCAGCAGCCCCCTGGGGGGGGGTGAAGCTTTCTTT. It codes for CASSPLGGGEAFF.

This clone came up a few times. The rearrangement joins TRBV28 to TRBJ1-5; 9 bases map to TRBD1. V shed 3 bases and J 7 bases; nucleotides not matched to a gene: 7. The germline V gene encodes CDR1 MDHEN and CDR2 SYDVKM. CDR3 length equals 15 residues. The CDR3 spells CASSLGQGFEQPQHF. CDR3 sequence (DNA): TGTGCCAGCAGTTTGGGACAGGGCTTCGAGCAGCCCCAGCATTTT.

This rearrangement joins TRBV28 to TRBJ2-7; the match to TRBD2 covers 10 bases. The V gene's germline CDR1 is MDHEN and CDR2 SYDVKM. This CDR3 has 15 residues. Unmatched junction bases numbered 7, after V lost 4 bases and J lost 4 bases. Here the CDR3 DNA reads TGTGCCAGCAGTTCCCCCAAGCGGGGGGGGTACGAGCAGTACTTC. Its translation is CASSSPKRGGYEQYF.

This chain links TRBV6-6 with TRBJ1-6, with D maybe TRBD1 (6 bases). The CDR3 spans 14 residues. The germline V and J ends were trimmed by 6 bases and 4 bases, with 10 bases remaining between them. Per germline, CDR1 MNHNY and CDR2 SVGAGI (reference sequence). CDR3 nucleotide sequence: TGTGCCAGCAGGTCACAGGGATATAATTCACCCCTCCACTTT. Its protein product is CASRSQGYNSPLHF.

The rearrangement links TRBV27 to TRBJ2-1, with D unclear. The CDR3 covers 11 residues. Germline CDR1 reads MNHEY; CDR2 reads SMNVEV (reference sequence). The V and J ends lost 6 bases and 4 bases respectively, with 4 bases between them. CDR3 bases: TGTGCCAGCAGCCAATACAATGAGCAGTTCTTC. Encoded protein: CASSQYNEQFF.

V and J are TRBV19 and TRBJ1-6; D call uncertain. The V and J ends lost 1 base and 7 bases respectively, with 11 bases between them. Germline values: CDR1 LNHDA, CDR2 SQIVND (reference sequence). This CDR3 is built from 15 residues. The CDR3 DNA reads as TGTGCCAGTAGTATAGGAGGGCCGACCAATTCACCCCTCCACTTT. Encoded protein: CASSIGGPTNSPLHF.

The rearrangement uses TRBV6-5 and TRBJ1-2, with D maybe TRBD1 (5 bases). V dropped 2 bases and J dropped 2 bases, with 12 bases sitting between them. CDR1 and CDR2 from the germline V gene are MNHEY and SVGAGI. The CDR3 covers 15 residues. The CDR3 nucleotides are TGTGCCAGCAGTTACGGTGGGGGGGGGAACTATGGCTACACCTTC. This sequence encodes CASSYGGGGNYGYTF.

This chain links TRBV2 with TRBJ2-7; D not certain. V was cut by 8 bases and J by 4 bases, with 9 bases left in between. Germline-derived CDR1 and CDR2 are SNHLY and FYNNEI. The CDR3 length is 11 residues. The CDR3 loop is CASHQSYEQYF. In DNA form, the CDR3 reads TGTGCCAGCCACCAGTCTTACGAGCAGTACTTC.

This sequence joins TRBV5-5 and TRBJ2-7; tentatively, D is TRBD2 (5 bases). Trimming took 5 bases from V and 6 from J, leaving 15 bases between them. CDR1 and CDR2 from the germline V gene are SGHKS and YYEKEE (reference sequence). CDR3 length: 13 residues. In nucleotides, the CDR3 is TGTGCCAGCAGGTCGGGATTCTTTTCCGAGCAGTACTTC. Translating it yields CASRSGFFSEQYF. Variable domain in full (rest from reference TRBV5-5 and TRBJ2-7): DAGVTQSPTHLIKTRGQQVTLRCSPISGHKSVSWYQQVLGQGPQFIFQYYEKEERGRGNFPDRFSARQFPNYSSELNVNALLLGDSALYLCASRSGFFSEQYFGPGTRLTVT.

The CDR3 nucleotides are TGTGCCAGCAGTCCCCTTATGACTAGCGGGGGGGCGGATACGCAGTATTTT. It encodes CASSPLMTSGGADTQYF. The V call is TRBV6-4, the J call TRBJ2-3; 14 bases match TRBD2. Per the germline V gene, CDR1 is MRHNA and CDR2 is SNTAGT. The trim removed 5 bases at V and 6 bases at J, leaving 10 bases unmatched. This CDR3 spans 17 amino acids.

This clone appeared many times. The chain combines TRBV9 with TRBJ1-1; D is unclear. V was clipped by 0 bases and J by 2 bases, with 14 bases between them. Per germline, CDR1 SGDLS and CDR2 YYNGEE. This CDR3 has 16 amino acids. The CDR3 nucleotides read TGTGCCAGCAGCGTAGGGTATCGGGGATATAACACTGAAGCTTTCTTT. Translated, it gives CASSVGYRGYNTEAFF.

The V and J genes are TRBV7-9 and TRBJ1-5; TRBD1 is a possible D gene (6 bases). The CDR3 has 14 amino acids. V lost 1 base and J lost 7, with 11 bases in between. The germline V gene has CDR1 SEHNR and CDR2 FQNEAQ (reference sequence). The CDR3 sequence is CASSLEGGGQPQHF. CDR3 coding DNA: TGTGCCAGCAGCTTAGAAGGGGGTGGCCAGCCCCAGCATTTT.

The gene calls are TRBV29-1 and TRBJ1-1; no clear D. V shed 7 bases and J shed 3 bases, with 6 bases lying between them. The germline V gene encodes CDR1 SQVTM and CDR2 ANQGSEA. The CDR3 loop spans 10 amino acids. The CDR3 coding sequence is TGCAGCGCCTATGACACTGAAGCTTTCTTT. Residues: CSAYDTEAFF.

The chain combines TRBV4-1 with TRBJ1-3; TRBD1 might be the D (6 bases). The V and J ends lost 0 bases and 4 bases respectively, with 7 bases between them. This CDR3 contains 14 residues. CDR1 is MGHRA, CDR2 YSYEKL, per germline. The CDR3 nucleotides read TGCGCCAGCAGCCAAGAAGGACAGGGAAACACCATATATTTT. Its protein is CASSQEGQGNTIYF.

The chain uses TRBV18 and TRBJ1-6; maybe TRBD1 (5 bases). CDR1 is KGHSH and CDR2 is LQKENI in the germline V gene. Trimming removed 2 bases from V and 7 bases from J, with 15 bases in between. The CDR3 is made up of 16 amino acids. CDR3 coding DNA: TGTGCCAGCTCACCAGGGGGAGGATTAAACAATTCACCCCTCCACTTT. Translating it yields CASSPGGGLNNSPLHF.

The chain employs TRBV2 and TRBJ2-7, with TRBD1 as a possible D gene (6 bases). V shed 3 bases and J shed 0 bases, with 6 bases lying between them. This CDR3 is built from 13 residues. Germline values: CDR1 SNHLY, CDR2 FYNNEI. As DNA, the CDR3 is TGTGCCAGCAGTGAGGACAGCTCCTACGAGCAGTACTTC. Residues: CASSEDSSYEQYF.

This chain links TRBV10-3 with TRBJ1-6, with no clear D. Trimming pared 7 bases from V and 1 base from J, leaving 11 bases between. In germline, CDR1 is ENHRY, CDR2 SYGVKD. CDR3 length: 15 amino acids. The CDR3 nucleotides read TGTGCCATCATGGAGGGTGGGTCCTATAATTCACCCCTCCACTTT. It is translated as CAIMEGGSYNSPLHF.